This TCR beta chain originates from a study of graft-versus-host responses after intestinal transplantation. Overall study findings and caveats: Circulating GvH clones peaking coincided with falling HvG clones soon after transplant. Some GvH clones were seen earlier in gut or blood, suggesting intestinal origin.

Lamina propria and intraepithelial lymphocytes were released by processing graft tissue. Sequencing was performed with immunoSEQ multiplex PCR; in TCRdb, only in-frame clones are kept and a portion is missing. The table lists 15,000 to 20,000 clones, about 65% of them singletons, with 8% to 9.5% in the top ten. J gave up 4 bases and V 2 bases, and 6 bases lay outside the gene matches. Germline assignment: CDR1 SGHDT and CDR2 YYEEEE. The CDR3 runs 14 residues. On this clone itself: Its matching antigen is unknown.

The chain joins TRBV5-6 to TRBJ2-7; 7 positions match TRBD1. The source of this sequence is a human patient who received an intestinal transplant, so some T cells may come from the graft donor. The material was ileum tissue, obtained 20 days after intestinal transplant. The chain's CDR3 is CASSFTGATYEQYF. Here the CDR3 DNA reads TGTGCCAGCAGCTTTACAGGGGCGACTTACGAGCAGTACTTC. The full variable domain, rest sourced from reference TRBV5-6 and TRBJ2-7, is DAGVTQSPTHLIKTRGQQVTLRCSPKSGHDTVSWYQQALGQGPQFIFQYYEEEERQRGNFPDRFSGHQFPNYSSELNVNALLLGDSALYLCASSFTGATYEQYFGPGTRLTVT.